Listed below are T cell receptor beta chains from one sample, sequenced in a study of CD8+ T cells in alopecia areata. Assay: immunoSEQ multiplex PCR; the TCRdb copy retains only in-frame clones and omits some. The sample records around 190,000 clones, roughly three fifths being singletons. Sequenced material: CD4+ T cells sorted from blood, taken at week 4, from a patient treated with tofacitinib. These receptors were collected from a human donor with alopecia areata. Both conserved end residues are part of each CDR3. The order of the fields is CDR3 DNA, CDR3 protein, D gene, J gene, V gene, CDR3 length, clone size. D genes are given only for firm matches. Clone size appears in some rows only: once, few, many, or a class for an expanded clone.

CDR3 DNA: TGTGCCAGCAGACCCCCGGGACTAGAATTTAAGGAGCAGTTCTTC
CDR3 protein: CASRPPGLEFKEQFF
D gene: TRBD2
J gene: TRBJ2-1
V gene: TRBV6-1
CDR3 length: 15
clone size: .

CDR3 DNA: TGCAGTGCTAGAGAGGGACTCGTTCTGTTCTTC
CDR3 protein: CSAREGLVLFF
D gene: .
J gene: TRBJ2-1
V gene: TRBV20-1
CDR3 length: 11
clone size: .

CDR3 DNA: TGTGCCAGCAGTTATGGGACTAGCAGACGCAATGAGCAGTTCTTC
CDR3 protein: CASSYGTSRRNEQFF
D gene: TRBD2
J gene: TRBJ2-1
V gene: TRBV6-5
CDR3 length: 15
clone size: few

CDR3 DNA: TGCAGCGTTGAGTTGCTAAGCTCCTACGAGCAGTACTTC
CDR3 protein: CSVELLSSYEQYF
D gene: .
J gene: TRBJ2-7
V gene: TRBV29-1
CDR3 length: 13
clone size: .

CDR3 DNA: TGCAGCGGGACTACAGGGAGGACCGGGGAGCTGTTTTTT
CDR3 protein: CSGTTGRTGELFF
D gene: .
J gene: TRBJ2-2
V gene: TRBV29-1
CDR3 length: 13
clone size: few

CDR3 DNA: TGCGCCAGCAGCCAAGAGGGGGGACAGCCTAATGAAAAACTGTTTTTT
CDR3 protein: CASSQEGGQPNEKLFF
D gene: TRBD1
J gene: TRBJ1-4
V gene: TRBV4-1
CDR3 length: 16
clone size: .

CDR3 DNA: TGTGCCAGCAGTTTAAACAGGGTTAACATTCAGTACTTC
CDR3 protein: CASSLNRVNIQYF
D gene: .
J gene: TRBJ2-4
V gene: TRBV27
CDR3 length: 13
clone size: .

CDR3 DNA: TGTGCCTGGAGTGTGTCGTCCTCTGGAAACACCATATATTTT
CDR3 protein: CAWSVSSSGNTIYF
D gene: .
J gene: TRBJ1-3
V gene: TRBV30
CDR3 length: 14
clone size: .

CDR3 DNA: TGTGCCAGCAGCTTAGCGTCGGAAGAGACCCAGTACTTC
CDR3 protein: CASSLASEETQYF
D gene: .
J gene: TRBJ2-5
V gene: TRBV7-2
CDR3 length: 13
clone size: .

CDR3 DNA: TGCAGCGTTGGACAGGGGAATCAGCCCCAGCATTTT
CDR3 protein: CSVGQGNQPQHF
D gene: TRBD1
J gene: TRBJ1-5
V gene: TRBV29-1
CDR3 length: 12
clone size: .

CDR3 DNA: TGTGCCAGCAGACCCCGACAGAGCACAGATACGCAGTATTTT
CDR3 protein: CASRPRQSTDTQYF
D gene: .
J gene: TRBJ2-3
V gene: TRBV6-5
CDR3 length: 14
clone size: .

CDR3 DNA: TGTGCCTGGGGGGGACTAGCGAAGCCCCCCGATACGCAGTATTTT
CDR3 protein: CAWGGLAKPPDTQYF
D gene: TRBD2
J gene: TRBJ2-3
V gene: TRBV30
CDR3 length: 15
clone size: .

CDR3 DNA: TGCAGCGTTGGACAGGGAAATTCTGGGGCCAACGTCCTGACTTTC
CDR3 protein: CSVGQGNSGANVLTF
D gene: TRBD1
J gene: TRBJ2-6
V gene: TRBV29-1
CDR3 length: 15
clone size: few

CDR3 DNA: TGTGCCTGGTTACAAGAGACCCAGTACTTC
CDR3 protein: CAWLQETQYF
D gene: .
J gene: TRBJ2-5
V gene: TRBV30
CDR3 length: 10
clone size: few

CDR3 DNA: TGTGCCAGCAGTGGGGAGGGCCGTCAGCCCCAGCATTTT
CDR3 protein: CASSGEGRQPQHF
D gene: .
J gene: TRBJ1-5
V gene: TRBV2
CDR3 length: 13
clone size: .

CDR3 DNA: TGTGCCAGCAGTGCTCTAGTTCCTTCAGATACGCAGTATTTT
CDR3 protein: CASSALVPSDTQYF
D gene: .
J gene: TRBJ2-3
V gene: TRBV2
CDR3 length: 14
clone size: few

CDR3 DNA: TGTGCCAGCAGCTTAGGCTTAGCGGGGGGTAGTACGCAGTATTTT
CDR3 protein: CASSLGLAGGSTQYF
D gene: TRBD2
J gene: TRBJ2-3
V gene: TRBV7-2
CDR3 length: 15
clone size: .

CDR3 DNA: TGTGCCTGGAGCCTAGGGGGACAGTACAATGAGCAGTTCTTC
CDR3 protein: CAWSLGGQYNEQFF
D gene: TRBD1
J gene: TRBJ2-1
V gene: TRBV30
CDR3 length: 14
clone size: few

CDR3 DNA: TGTGCCAGCAGTACAGGGCCTTCGGGGGAGCAGTACTTC
CDR3 protein: CASSTGPSGEQYF
D gene: .
J gene: TRBJ2-7
V gene: TRBV2
CDR3 length: 13
clone size: .

CDR3 DNA: TGTGCCAGCAGACCCGATTCGACAGTATCGGGCGAGCAGTACTTC
CDR3 protein: CASRPDSTVSGEQYF
D gene: .
J gene: TRBJ2-7
V gene: TRBV6-5
CDR3 length: 15
clone size: .

CDR3 DNA: TGCGCCAGCAGCTTTCGCGAGGCGGGACCCGGGGATGAGCAGTTCTTC
CDR3 protein: CASSFREAGPGDEQFF
D gene: .
J gene: TRBJ2-1
V gene: TRBV5-1
CDR3 length: 16
clone size: .

CDR3 DNA: TGTGCCTGGAGCTCCGGGACCCCCTTCCAGTACTTC
CDR3 protein: CAWSSGTPFQYF
D gene: .
J gene: TRBJ2-4
V gene: TRBV30
CDR3 length: 12
clone size: .

CDR3 DNA: TGTGCCAGCAGCTTGCGTACCAAACTCTCCTACAATGAGCAGTTCTTC
CDR3 protein: CASSLRTKLSYNEQFF
D gene: .
J gene: TRBJ2-1
V gene: TRBV5-4
CDR3 length: 16
clone size: once

CDR3 DNA: TGTGCCACCAGCAGAGATTTGGAGACCCAGTACTTC
CDR3 protein: CATSRDLETQYF
D gene: .
J gene: TRBJ2-5
V gene: TRBV15
CDR3 length: 12
clone size: .

CDR3 DNA: TGTGCCTGGAGTACAGCGGGAGGGACCGGGGAGCTGTTTTTT
CDR3 protein: CAWSTAGGTGELFF
D gene: TRBD2
J gene: TRBJ2-2
V gene: TRBV30
CDR3 length: 14
clone size: few

CDR3 DNA: TGTGCTAGCAGCTTAAAAAATCCGGCGATCTCGAACACCGGGGAGCTGTTTTTT
CDR3 protein: CASSLKNPAISNTGELFF
D gene: .
J gene: TRBJ2-2
V gene: TRBV7-7
CDR3 length: 18
clone size: .

CDR3 DNA: TGTGCCAGCAGCCTCCACGGGCTAGTCACAGATACGCAGTATTTT
CDR3 protein: CASSLHGLVTDTQYF
D gene: .
J gene: TRBJ2-3
V gene: TRBV7-2
CDR3 length: 15
clone size: .

CDR3 DNA: TGTGCCAGCAGTCCCGGGGCGGGCGATCAGCCCCAGCATTTT
CDR3 protein: CASSPGAGDQPQHF
D gene: .
J gene: TRBJ1-5
V gene: TRBV6-6
CDR3 length: 14
clone size: .

CDR3 DNA: TGTGCCAGCAGCCTGAGAGCGGAAGCTAACTATGGCTACACCTTC
CDR3 protein: CASSLRAEANYGYTF
D gene: .
J gene: TRBJ1-2
V gene: TRBV13
CDR3 length: 15
clone size: .

CDR3 DNA: TGTGCCAGCAGCGGGAGACAGGGTTCGCATGAGCAGTTCTTC
CDR3 protein: CASSGRQGSHEQFF
D gene: TRBD1
J gene: TRBJ2-1
V gene: TRBV5-4
CDR3 length: 14
clone size: few

CDR3 DNA: TGTGCCAGCAGACGAACAGGGGTGGGCTATGGCTACACCTTC
CDR3 protein: CASRRTGVGYGYTF
D gene: TRBD1
J gene: TRBJ1-2
V gene: TRBV5-6
CDR3 length: 14
clone size: .

CDR3 DNA: TGTGCCAGCTCAACAGGGGGTAACACTGAAGCTTTCTTT
CDR3 protein: CASSTGGNTEAFF
D gene: TRBD1
J gene: TRBJ1-1
V gene: TRBV18
CDR3 length: 13
clone size: .

CDR3 DNA: TGTGCCAGCAGGACAGGGGGCGCGAGCAATCAGCCCCAGCATTTT
CDR3 protein: CASRTGGASNQPQHF
D gene: TRBD1
J gene: TRBJ1-5
V gene: TRBV28
CDR3 length: 15
clone size: .

CDR3 DNA: TGTGCCAGCAGCAGACAGTCTGGGGGAACAATTGAAAAACTGTTTTTT
CDR3 protein: CASSRQSGGTIEKLFF
D gene: .
J gene: TRBJ1-4
V gene: TRBV7-2
CDR3 length: 16
clone size: few

CDR3 DNA: TGTGCCAGTACCAGACAGGGACAGGCCCTCGGAGGCTACACCTTC
CDR3 protein: CASTRQGQALGGYTF
D gene: TRBD1
J gene: TRBJ1-2
V gene: TRBV19
CDR3 length: 15
clone size: .

CDR3 DNA: TGCGCCAGCAGCCCTCTAGGGGGTATAAATCAGCCCCAGCATTTT
CDR3 protein: CASSPLGGINQPQHF
D gene: .
J gene: TRBJ1-5
V gene: TRBV4-1
CDR3 length: 15
clone size: .

CDR3 DNA: TGCAGCGTCACCGGGACAGGGAACACTGAAGCTTTCTTT
CDR3 protein: CSVTGTGNTEAFF
D gene: TRBD1
J gene: TRBJ1-1
V gene: TRBV29-1
CDR3 length: 13
clone size: few

CDR3 DNA: TGCAGCGTTGATACAAAAACGAACACTGAAGCTTTCTTT
CDR3 protein: CSVDTKTNTEAFF
D gene: .
J gene: TRBJ1-1
V gene: TRBV29-1
CDR3 length: 13
clone size: once

CDR3 DNA: TGCGCCAGCATCCCACTCACCATAGGCTACAGGTCCTTACCCTACTCTGGGGCCAACGTCCTGACTTTC
CDR3 protein: CASIPLTIGYRSLPYSGANVLTF
D gene: .
J gene: TRBJ2-6
V gene: TRBV23-1
CDR3 length: 23
clone size: .